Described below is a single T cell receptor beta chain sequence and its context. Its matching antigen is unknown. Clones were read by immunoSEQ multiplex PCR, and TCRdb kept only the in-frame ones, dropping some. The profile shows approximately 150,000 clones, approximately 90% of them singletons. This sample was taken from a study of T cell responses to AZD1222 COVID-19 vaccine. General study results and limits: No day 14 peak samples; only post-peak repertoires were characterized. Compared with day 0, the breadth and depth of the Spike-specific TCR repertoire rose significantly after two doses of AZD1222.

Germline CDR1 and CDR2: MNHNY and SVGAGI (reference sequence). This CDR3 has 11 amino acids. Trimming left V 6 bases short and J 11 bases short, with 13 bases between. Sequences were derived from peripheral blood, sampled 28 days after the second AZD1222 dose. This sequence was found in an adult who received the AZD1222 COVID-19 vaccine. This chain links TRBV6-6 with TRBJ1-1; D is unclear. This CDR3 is CASSRSEKAFF. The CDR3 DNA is TGTGCCAGCAGCAGGTCTGAAAAGGCTTTCTTT.